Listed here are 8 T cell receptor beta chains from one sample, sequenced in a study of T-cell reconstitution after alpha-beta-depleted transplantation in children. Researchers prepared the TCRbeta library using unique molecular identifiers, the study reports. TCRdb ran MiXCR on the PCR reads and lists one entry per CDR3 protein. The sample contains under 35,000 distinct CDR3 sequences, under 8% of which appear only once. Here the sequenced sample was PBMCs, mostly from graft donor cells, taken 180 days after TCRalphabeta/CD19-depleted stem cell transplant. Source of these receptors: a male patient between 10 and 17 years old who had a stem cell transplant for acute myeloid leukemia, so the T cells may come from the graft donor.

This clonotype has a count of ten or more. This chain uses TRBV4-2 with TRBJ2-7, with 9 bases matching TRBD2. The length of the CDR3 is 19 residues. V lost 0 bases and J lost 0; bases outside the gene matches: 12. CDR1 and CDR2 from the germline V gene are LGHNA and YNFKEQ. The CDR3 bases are TGTGCCAGCAGCCAAGAGACTGGGGCAGCGGGAGGCTACTCCTACGAGCAGTACTTC. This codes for CASSQETGAAGGYSYEQYF.

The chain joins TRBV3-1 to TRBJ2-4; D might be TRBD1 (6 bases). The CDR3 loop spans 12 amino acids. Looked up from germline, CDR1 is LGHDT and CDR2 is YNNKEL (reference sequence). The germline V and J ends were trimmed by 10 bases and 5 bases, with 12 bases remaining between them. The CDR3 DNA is TGTGCCACCTCCAACAGGGAAAACATTCAGTACTTC. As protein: CATSNRENIQYF.

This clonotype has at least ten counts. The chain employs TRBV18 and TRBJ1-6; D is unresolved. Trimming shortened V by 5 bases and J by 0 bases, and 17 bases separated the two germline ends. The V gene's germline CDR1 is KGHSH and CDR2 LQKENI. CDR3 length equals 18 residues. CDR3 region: CASSSGRRRGSYNSPLHF. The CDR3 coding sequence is TGTGCCAGCTCAAGTGGACGGCGGCGGGGCTCCTATAATTCACCCCTCCACTTT.

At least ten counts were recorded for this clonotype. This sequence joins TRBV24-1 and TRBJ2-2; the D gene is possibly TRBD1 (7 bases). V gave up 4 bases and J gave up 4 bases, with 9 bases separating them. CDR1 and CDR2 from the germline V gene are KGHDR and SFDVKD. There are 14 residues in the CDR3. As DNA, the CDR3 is TGTGCCACCAGTGACAGGGGGGTCACCGGGGAGCTGTTTTTT. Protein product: CATSDRGVTGELFF.

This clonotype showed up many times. CDR3 sequence: CASSSERDNEQFF. The DNA for the CDR3 is TGTGCCAGCAGCTCCGAGCGGGACAATGAGCAGTTCTTC. This sequence joins TRBV7-9 and TRBJ2-1, with a tentative D call TRBD2 (6 bases). Germline V CDR1 and CDR2: SEHNR, FQNEAQ (reference sequence). CDR3 length: 13 residues. V dropped 4 bases and J dropped 5 bases, with 9 bases sitting between them.

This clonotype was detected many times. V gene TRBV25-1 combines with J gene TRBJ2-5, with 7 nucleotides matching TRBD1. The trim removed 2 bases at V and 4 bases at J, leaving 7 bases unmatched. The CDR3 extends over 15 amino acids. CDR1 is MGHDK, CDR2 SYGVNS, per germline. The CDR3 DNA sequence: TGTGCCAGCAGTGAACCCAGGGGGAATGCAGAGACCCAGTACTTC. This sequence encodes CASSEPRGNAETQYF.

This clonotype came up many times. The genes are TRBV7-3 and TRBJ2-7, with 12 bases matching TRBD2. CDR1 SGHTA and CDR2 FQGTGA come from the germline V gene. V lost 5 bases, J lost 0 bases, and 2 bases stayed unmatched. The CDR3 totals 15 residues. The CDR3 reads CASSVLAGGSYEQYF. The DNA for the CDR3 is TGTGCCAGCAGCGTACTAGCGGGAGGCTCCTACGAGCAGTACTTC.

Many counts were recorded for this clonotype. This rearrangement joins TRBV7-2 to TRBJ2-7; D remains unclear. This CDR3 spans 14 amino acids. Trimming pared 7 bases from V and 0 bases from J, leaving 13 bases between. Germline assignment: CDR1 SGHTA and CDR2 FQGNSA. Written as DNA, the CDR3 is TGTGCCAGCACCTACGTCGTCGACTCCTACGAGCAGTACTTC. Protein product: CASTYVVDSYEQYF.